This T cell receptor (beta chain) was recovered during a study of T-cell memory formation after mild COVID-19. Study background: Clusters of TCRs were largely donor specific.

MiXCR, applied by TCRdb to the 5' RACE reads, yields one record per CDR3 protein. The sample has fewer than 300,000 distinct CDR3 sequences, 15% to 20% seen once. The CDR3 sequence is 15 residues long. Trimming cost V 0 bases and J 0 bases, with 8 bases left between them. From germline, CDR1 is LGHNA and CDR2 YSLEER. This clonotype was detected only a few times. The antigen remains undetermined. Study-level findings and limits: Memory sampled before infection contained some responding clones, suggesting cross-reactive memory joined. Clones shrinking from day 15 to 85 showed even CD4/CD8 mixes; later expanders tilted CD4+.

This receptor was identified in a man younger than 35 who had mild COVID-19 (a few samples of this study predate the infection). Cell type and time point are not known. The chain couples TRBV4-3 to TRBJ1-2; no definite D call. The specimen was PBMCs or a T cell subset sorted from them (not recorded which). This CDR3 is CASSQEITANYGYTF. The DNA of the CDR3 is TGCGCCAGCAGCCAAGAAATTACGGCTAACTATGGCTACACCTTC.